This passage covers 27 T cell receptor beta chains from one sample sequenced in a study of T cells in Graves' hyperthyroidism and ophthalmopathy. RNA transcripts provided the source from which TCR beta CDR3 regions were amplified. A set of HTBI primers served as the primers for a first-round RT-PCR of the TCR CDR3. MiXCR was run by TCRdb on the multiplex PCR reads, yielding one entry per CDR3 protein. Here the sample spans hundreds of thousands of distinct CDR3 sequences, more than 15% being singletons. The sequenced sample was blood. These receptors were taken from a woman under 30 with Graves' ophthalmopathy.

This clonotype was counted ten times or more. The gene calls are TRBV20-1 and TRBJ2-3; D uncertain. Germline V gives CDR1 DFQATT, CDR2 SNEGSKA (reference sequence). CDR3 length: 11 residues. The germline V and J ends were trimmed by 6 bases and 5 bases, with 9 bases remaining between them. The DNA of the CDR3 is TGCAGTGCCGAAGGCGGAGATACGCAGTATTTT. Encoded protein: CSAEGGDTQYF.

This clonotype was seen repeatedly, ten times or more. J is TRBJ2-7 and V is TRBV28; D is ambiguous. Germline CDR1 MDHEN, CDR2 SYDVKM. V lost 5 bases and J 3 bases, leaving 8 bases between the germline ends. The CDR3 length is 12 residues. The DNA for the CDR3 is TGTGCCAGCAGTGTACTGAACTACGAGCAGTACTTC. Its translation is CASSVLNYEQYF.

This clonotype was observed many times. This chain connects TRBV2 to TRBJ1-5; D might be TRBD1 (5 bases). The V and J ends lost 1 base and 7 bases respectively, with 11 bases between them. The germline V gene has CDR1 SNHLY and CDR2 FYNNEI. The CDR3 extends over 14 amino acids. CDR3 residues: CASSEGREHQPQHF. DNA for the CDR3: TGTGCCAGCAGTGAAGGCAGGGAACACCAGCCCCAGCATTTT.

This clonotype was detected many times. V gene TRBV5-1 combines with J gene TRBJ1-1, with D possibly matching TRBD1 (6 bases). The CDR3 has 16 residues. Germline assignment: CDR1 SGHRS and CDR2 YFSETQ. The V and J ends lost 0 bases and 1 base respectively, with 13 bases between them. CDR3 nucleotide sequence: TGCGCCAGCAGCTTGGAAGCCGGGACATCGAACACTGAAGCTTTCTTT. Translation: CASSLEAGTSNTEAFF. Full variable domain (rest looked up from reference TRBV5-1 and TRBJ1-1): KAGVTQTPRYLIKTRGQQVTLSCSPISGHRSVSWYQQTPGQGLQFLFEYFSETQRNKGNFPGRFSGRQFSNSRSEMNVSTLELGDSALYLCASSLEAGTSNTEAFFGQGTRLTVV.

The chain uses TRBV27 and TRBJ2-5; D possibly corresponds to TRBD1 (5 bases). Trimming removed 6 bases at V and 5 bases at J, with 16 bases between. Germline assignment: CDR1 MNHEY and CDR2 SMNVEV (reference sequence). The CDR3 has 14 residues. The CDR3 coding sequence is TGTGCCAGCAGCTACGACAGATGGATGGAGACCCAGTACTTC. Protein: CASSYDRWMETQYF.

This clonotype was found many times. The rearrangement joins TRBV27 to TRBJ2-1; D uncertain. With 6 bases removed from V and 5 bases from J, the gap between germline ends came to 14 bases. Germline CDR1 reads MNHEY; CDR2 reads SMNVEV (reference sequence). The CDR3 consists of 14 residues. The CDR3 DNA reads as TGTGCCAGCAGACCTCTACACCGGGACAATGAGCAGTTCTTC. Its translation is CASRPLHRDNEQFF.

This clonotype was counted between two and nine times. The gene calls are TRBV28 and TRBJ2-5, with D perhaps matching TRBD1 or TRBD2 (5 bases each). CDR1 is MDHEN, CDR2 SYDVKM, per germline. This CDR3 comprises 12 residues. The ends were cut back, 3 bases at V and 7 bases at J, with 9 bases in the middle. The chain's CDR3 is CASSLRGRTQYF. CDR3 DNA sequence: TGTGCCAGCAGTTTGAGGGGACGGACCCAGTACTTC.

This clonotype was detected only once. It may be a read error: a sequence one base away is much more abundant. The V call is TRBV29-1, the J call TRBJ2-3; 7 positions agree with TRBD2. Germline V gives CDR1 SQVTM, CDR2 ANQGSEA. The CDR3 is made up of 14 amino acids. The V and J ends lost 4 bases and 0 bases, in that order; junction bases with no gene match: 4. The CDR3 here is CSVAGGGSTDTQYF. CDR3 bases: TGCAGCGTTGCGGGCGGGGGTAGCACAGATACGCAGTATTTT.

Only a few counts were recorded for this clonotype. This chain connects TRBV5-4 to TRBJ2-3; 8 nucleotides line up with TRBD1. Germline V gene lookup returns CDR1 SGHNT and CDR2 YYREEE (reference sequence). This CDR3 is 15 amino acids long. After removal of 2 bases from V and 4 bases from J, the junction contained 6 bases not matched to a gene. DNA of the CDR3: TGTGCCAGCAGCTTATTCACAGGGGGTGCAGATACGCAGTATTTT. This translates into CASSLFTGGADTQYF.

This clonotype came up many times. The chain employs TRBV11-2 and TRBJ2-4, with D possibly TRBD2 on 6 matching bases. The CDR3 has 15 residues. Germline V gives CDR1 SGHAT, CDR2 FQNNGV. With 2 bases removed from V and 1 base from J, the gap between germline ends came to 9 bases. CDR3 region: CASSLPGRAKNIQYF. The DNA of the CDR3 is TGTGCCAGCAGCTTACCTGGGAGGGCCAAAAACATTCAGTACTTC.

This clonotype was found a few times. V and J are TRBV6-5 and TRBJ1-5, with D possibly being TRBD1 (5 bases). The CDR3 is 14 amino acids. Germline CDR1 MNHEY, CDR2 SVGAGI. Trimming shortened V by 0 bases and J by 9 bases, and 12 bases separated the two germline ends. CDR3 nucleotide sequence: TGTGCCAGCAGTTACTCTCAGGGTGACCCGCCCCAGCATTTT. Translation gives CASSYSQGDPPQHF.

In the case of this clonotype: Possible read error: a much larger clone is one base away. The genes are TRBV6-2 or TRBV6-3 and TRBJ2-5; D is uncertain. V was clipped by 6 bases and J by 4 bases, with 6 bases between them. This CDR3 is 11 amino acids long. The germline V gene has CDR1 MNHEY and CDR2 SVGEGT. The CDR3 DNA is TGTGCCAGCAGCTACATAGAGACCCAGTACTTC. Protein: CASSYIETQYF.

This clonotype was counted between two and nine times. The V and J genes are TRBV4-1 and TRBJ2-6, with 8 bases fitting TRBD1. Germline CDR1 MGHRA, CDR2 YSYEKL. The CDR3 has 18 amino acids. J lost 2 bases, V lost 0 bases, and 6 bases had no gene match. The CDR3 protein is CASSQDHRRGPGANVLTF. CDR3 DNA sequence: TGCGCCAGCAGCCAAGATCATCGCAGGGGGCCTGGGGCCAACGTCCTGACTTTC.

Turning to this clonotype: This could be a read error, since a much larger clone is one nucleotide away. This chain connects TRBV7-9 to TRBJ2-5; D may be TRBD1 or TRBD2 (5 bases each). Germline CDR1 reads SEHNR; CDR2 reads FQNEAQ (reference sequence). V lost 5 bases, J lost 6 bases, and 19 bases lay in between. This CDR3 has 15 residues. The CDR3 sequence: CASSAPLGTTQTQYF. DNA for the CDR3: TGTGCCAGCAGCGCCCCTCTCGGGACCACACAGACCCAGTACTTC.

This clonotype was picked up a small number of times. The CDR3 nucleotides are TGCGCCAGCAGCTTGGCACCCACTTCAACCTACGAGCAGTACTTC. Its protein product is CASSLAPTSTYEQYF. V is TRBV5-1 and J is TRBJ2-7; the D is unclear. V dropped 0 bases and J dropped 2 bases, with 12 bases sitting between them. Looked up from germline, CDR1 is SGHRS and CDR2 is YFSETQ. The CDR3 sequence is 15 residues long.

This clonotype was seen repeatedly, ten times or more. The chain recombines TRBV3-1 with TRBJ2-7, with D maybe TRBD2 (6 bases). Per the germline V gene, CDR1 is LGHDT and CDR2 is YNNKEL (reference sequence). The V and J ends lost 7 bases and 5 bases respectively, with 27 bases between them. The CDR3 is 17 residues long. The CDR3, as DNA: TGTGCCAGCACCAATCGGCTCGGAGGGGAGGCGATACACGAGCAGTACTTC. The encoded protein is CASTNRLGGEAIHEQYF.

V gene TRBV6-1 combines with J gene TRBJ1-4; weak D call: TRBD1 (6 bases). The CDR3 extends over 15 amino acids. V lost 6 bases to trimming and J lost 5 bases, with 16 bases between them. Germline CDR1 reads MNHNS; CDR2 reads SASEGT. The CDR3 DNA is TGTGCCAGCAGGAACGGGGGGGCCCCCAATGAAAAACTGTTTTTT. Protein product: CASRNGGAPNEKLFF.

There are many counts of this clonotype. The chain joins TRBV20-1 to TRBJ2-7; 9 bases fit TRBD2. This CDR3 is built from 13 residues. The junction had 5 bases not matched to a gene; V was cut back by 3 bases and J by 5 bases. The V gene's germline CDR1 is DFQATT and CDR2 SNEGSKA (reference sequence). The DNA for the CDR3 is TGCAGTGCTAGCCGCGGGAGGGTAGACGAGCAGTACTTC. Translating it yields CSASRGRVDEQYF.

This clonotype was seen many times. The genes are TRBV2 and TRBJ1-1, with 8 bases that match TRBD1. The J segment lost 1 base and the V segment lost 6 bases, leaving 7 bases of the junction unmatched. The CDR3 contains 15 residues. Per germline, CDR1 SNHLY and CDR2 FYNNEI. CDR3 residues: CASRVGQGSNTEAFF. Written as DNA, the CDR3 is TGTGCCAGCAGGGTTGGACAGGGATCGAACACTGAAGCTTTCTTT.

In this sample, this clonotype turned up many times. The CDR3 DNA follows: TGTGCCAGCAACGACCTGACCTACAATGAGCAGTTCTTC. This codes for CASNDLTYNEQFF. The rearrangement joins TRBV12-3 or TRBV12-4 to TRBJ2-1, with D unresolved. The V gene lost 7 bases and the J gene lost 2 bases, with 9 bases spanning the gap. CDR3 length: 13 amino acids.

This rearrangement joins TRBV10-1 to TRBJ1-3, with D unclear. V lost 2 bases and J lost 3, with 14 bases in between. CDR1 and CDR2 (germline): WNHNN, SYGVQD (reference sequence). The CDR3 is made up of 16 amino acids. The CDR3 here is CASSETPETGGNTIYF. The CDR3 DNA is TGCGCCAGCAGTGAGACTCCGGAGACTGGTGGAAACACCATATATTTT.

The chain links TRBV6-2 or TRBV6-3 to TRBJ2-2, with D tentatively TRBD2 (5 bases). CDR3 length: 16 residues. Germline V gives CDR1 MNHEY, CDR2 SVGEGT. The ends were cut back, 7 bases at V and 2 bases at J, with 17 bases in the middle. DNA of the CDR3: TGTGCCAGCAAAATCCGAGGTAGCGAAAACACCGGGGAGCTGTTTTTT. This gives the protein CASKIRGSENTGELFF.

The J gene is TRBJ1-2, the V gene TRBV19; the match to TRBD1 covers 7 bases. The CDR3 runs 12 residues. Germline V gene sequence: CDR1 LNHDA, CDR2 SQIVND (reference sequence). Trimming at V came to 8 bases and at J to 5 bases, leaving 5 bases not matched to a gene. For the CDR3, the DNA is TGTGCCAGTGCGGGACAGATTTATGGCTACACCTTC. Protein product: CASAGQIYGYTF.

In this sample, this clonotype turned up many times. This chain joins TRBV30 and TRBJ2-7; no reliable D call. Germline V gene data show CDR1 as GTSNPN and CDR2 as SVGIG (reference sequence). CDR3 length equals 13 residues. Trimming shortened V by 3 bases and J by 2 bases, and 11 bases separated the two germline ends. As DNA, the CDR3 is TGTGCCTGGAGCGACGCTGCAACCTACGAGCAGTACTTC. Its translation: CAWSDAATYEQYF.

The CDR3 sequence: CASSFNAGRASYEQYF. CDR3 DNA sequence: TGTGCCAGCAGTTTTAACGCAGGGCGGGCCTCCTACGAGCAGTACTTC. The chain is built from TRBV28 and TRBJ2-7; D possibly uses TRBD1 or TRBD2 (5 bases each). The germline V gene has CDR1 MDHEN and CDR2 SYDVKM. V was shortened by 3 bases and J by 0 bases, with 15 bases between the two germline ends. The CDR3 covers 16 residues. Full variable domain (remainder filled in from reference TRBV28 and TRBJ2-7): DVKVTQSSRYLVKRTGEKVFLECVQDMDHENMFWYRQDPGLGLRLIYFSYDVKMKEKGDIPEGYSVSREKKERFSLILESASTNQTSMYLCASSFNAGRASYEQYFGPGTRLTVT.

This clonotype occurred a few times. This sequence joins TRBV9 and TRBJ1-2; 7 bases align to TRBD1. V lost 0 bases, J lost 5 bases, and 22 bases stayed unmatched. In germline, CDR1 is SGDLS, CDR2 YYNGEE. The CDR3 spans 20 residues. CDR3 coding DNA: TGTGCCAGCAGCGTAGAGGCAGGGTCGGGGACAGATGCCGATGGATATGGCTACACCTTC. Translating it yields CASSVEAGSGTDADGYGYTF.

Points on this clonotype: This may be a read error, as it is one base from a much larger clone. The chain employs TRBV7-2 and TRBJ2-1; 7 nucleotides match TRBD2. V was clipped by 5 bases and J by 5 bases; unmatched bases: 6. The CDR3 has 14 amino acids. The germline V gene encodes CDR1 SGHTA and CDR2 FQGNSA. The CDR3 nucleotides are TGTGCCAGCAGCCTCGGACTAGAAGACAATGAGCAGTTCTTC. It translates to CASSLGLEDNEQFF.